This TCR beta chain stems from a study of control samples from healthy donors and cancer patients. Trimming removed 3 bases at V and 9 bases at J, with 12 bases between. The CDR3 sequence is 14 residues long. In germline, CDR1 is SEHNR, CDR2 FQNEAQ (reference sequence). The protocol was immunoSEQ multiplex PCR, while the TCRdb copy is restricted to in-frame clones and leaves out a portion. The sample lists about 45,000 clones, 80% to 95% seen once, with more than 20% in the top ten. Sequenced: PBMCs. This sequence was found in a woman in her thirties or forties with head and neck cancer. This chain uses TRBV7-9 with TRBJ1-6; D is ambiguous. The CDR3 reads CASSFEGDASPLHF. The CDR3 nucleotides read TGTGCCAGCAGCTTTGAGGGAGACGCTTCACCCCTCCACTTT.